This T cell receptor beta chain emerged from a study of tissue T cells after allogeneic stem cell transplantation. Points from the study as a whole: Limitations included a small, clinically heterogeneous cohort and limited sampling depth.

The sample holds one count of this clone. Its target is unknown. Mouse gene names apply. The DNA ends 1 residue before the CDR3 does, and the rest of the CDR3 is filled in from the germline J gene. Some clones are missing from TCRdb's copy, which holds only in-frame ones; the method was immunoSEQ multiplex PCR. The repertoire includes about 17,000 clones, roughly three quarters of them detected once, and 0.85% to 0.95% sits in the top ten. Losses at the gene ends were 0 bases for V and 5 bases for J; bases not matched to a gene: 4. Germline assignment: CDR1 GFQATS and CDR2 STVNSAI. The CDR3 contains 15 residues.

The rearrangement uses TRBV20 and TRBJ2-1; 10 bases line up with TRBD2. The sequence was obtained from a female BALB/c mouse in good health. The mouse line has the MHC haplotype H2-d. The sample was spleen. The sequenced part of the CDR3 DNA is TGTGGTGCTAGGGATCGCTGGGGGGGCGATGCTGAGCAGTTC. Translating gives CGARDRWGGDAEQF. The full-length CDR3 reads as CGARDRWGGDAEQFF.